Detailed here is one TCR beta chain. Method: immunoSEQ multiplex PCR; TCRdb's copy keeps in-frame clones and lacks some. The sample records about 70,000 clones, 92% being singletons. This record belongs to a study of T cell changes during pregnancy in multiple sclerosis. Germline-derived CDR1 and CDR2 are MDHEN and SYDVKM. This CDR3 region has 15 residues. The V end was cut by 3 bases, the J end by 2 bases, with 10 bases between. This rearrangement joins TRBV28 to TRBJ1-4; D call uncertain. This sequence originates from a female donor with multiple sclerosis, enrolled in a pregnancy study. The input for sequencing was CD4+ T cells from peripheral blood mononuclear cells, taken after pregnancy. The CDR3 nucleotides read TGTGCCAGCAGTTTTGTGGGTAGCACTAATGAAAAACTGTTTTTT. Translation: CASSFVGSTNEKLFF.